This T cell receptor (beta chain) was observed in a study of blood T cell repertoires in COVID-19. As for the study in general: Italy, Spain and the United States were the sources of the convalescent and acute COVID-19 samples.

Trimming removed 2 bases from V and 2 bases from J, with 12 bases in between. The CDR3 is 16 residues long. The germline V gene has CDR1 SGHVS and CDR2 FNYEAQ. Method: immunoSEQ multiplex PCR; TCRdb's copy keeps in-frame clones and lacks some. The data show 68,000 or so clones, about 80% seen once. The sequenced sample was peripheral blood. The TCR originated in a human donor in a cohort sampled during active COVID-19. V usage is TRBV7-6 and J usage is TRBJ2-2; D perhaps matches TRBD1 (5 bases). The CDR3 region is CASSLTTELNTGELFF. As DNA, the CDR3 is TGTGCCAGCAGCTTAACGACAGAGCTCAACACCGGGGAGCTGTTTTTT.